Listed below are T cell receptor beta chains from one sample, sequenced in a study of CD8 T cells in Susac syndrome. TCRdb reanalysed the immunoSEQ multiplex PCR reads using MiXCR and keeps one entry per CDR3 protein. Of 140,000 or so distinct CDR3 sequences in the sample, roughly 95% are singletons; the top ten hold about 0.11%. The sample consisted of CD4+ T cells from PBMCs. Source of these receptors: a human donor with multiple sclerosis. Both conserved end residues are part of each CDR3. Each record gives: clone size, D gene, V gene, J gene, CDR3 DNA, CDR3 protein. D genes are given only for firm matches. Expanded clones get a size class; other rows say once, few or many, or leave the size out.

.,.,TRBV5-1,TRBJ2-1,TGCGCCAGCAGCTTGGTCTTAGCGGAGTCCTATGAGCAGTTCTTC,CASSLVLAESYEQFF
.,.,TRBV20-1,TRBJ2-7,TGCAGTGCTGAACCCAGGGTGTACGAGCAGTACTTC,CSAEPRVYEQYF
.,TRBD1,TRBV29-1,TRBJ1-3,TGCAGCGTTGGACAGGGGATCTCTGGAAACACCATATATTTT,CSVGQGISGNTIYF
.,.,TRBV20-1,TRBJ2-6,TGCAGTGCTAGAGATCAGTCTGGGGCCAACGTCCTGACTTTC,CSARDQSGANVLTF
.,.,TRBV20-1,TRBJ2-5,TGCAGTGCGGCAGACAGGAACCAAGAGACCCAGTACTTC,CSAADRNQETQYF
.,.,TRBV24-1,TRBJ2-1,TGTGCCACCAGTGACCGGGACCACTCCTACAATGAGCAGTTCTTC,CATSDRDHSYNEQFF
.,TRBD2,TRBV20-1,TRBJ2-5,TGCAGTGCTAGGGGACTAGCGGGACAGACCCAGTACTTC,CSARGLAGQTQYF
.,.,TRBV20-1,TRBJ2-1,TGCAGTGCTAGGGATATGAATAGCGGTTACTCCTACAATGAGCAGTTCTTC,CSARDMNSGYSYNEQFF
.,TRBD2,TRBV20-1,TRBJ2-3,TGCAGTGCTAGAGATCGGGGAGCGGGAGTAAAAAATACGCAGTATTTT,CSARDRGAGVKNTQYF
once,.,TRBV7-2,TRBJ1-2,TGTGCCAGCAGCTTCCCTGGCTATGGCTACACCTTC,CASSFPGYGYTF
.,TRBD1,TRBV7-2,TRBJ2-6,TGTGCCAGCAGCCTCGGACAGGGACATCCCCCCTCTGGGGCCAACGTCCTGACTTTC,CASSLGQGHPPSGANVLTF
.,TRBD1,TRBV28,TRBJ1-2,TGTGCCAGCAGACAGGGGATCGATGGCTACACCTTC,CASRQGIDGYTF
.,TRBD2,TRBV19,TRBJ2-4,TGTGCCAGTAGTCCGGGGGGGCACGAAAACATTCAGTACTTC,CASSPGGHENIQYF
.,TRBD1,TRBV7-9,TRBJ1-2,TGTGCCAGCAGCTTAGCTCTAGGGACAGGGGACGGCTACACCTTC,CASSLALGTGDGYTF
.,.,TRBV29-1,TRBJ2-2,TGCAGCGTTGAAGACTCGATGAACACCGGGGAGCTGTTTTTT,CSVEDSMNTGELFF
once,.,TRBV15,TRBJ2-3,TGTGCCACCGGGGAAGGGGGATTTGGCACAGATACGCAGTATTTT,CATGEGGFGTDTQYF
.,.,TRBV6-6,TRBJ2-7,TGTGCCAGCAGTCCCCCCCTTGGGCTTAACTACGAGCAGTACTTC,CASSPPLGLNYEQYF
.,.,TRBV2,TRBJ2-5,TGTGCCAGCAAAGCGGTTACGGGGAGAGAAGAGACCCAGTACTTC,CASKAVTGREETQYF
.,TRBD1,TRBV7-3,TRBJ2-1,TGTGCCAGCAGCCCTACTACAGGGGGTTTGAGTGAGCAGTTCTTC,CASSPTTGGLSEQFF
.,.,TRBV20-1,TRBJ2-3,TGCAGTGCTAGTCTGGGGCCAAGCACAGATACGCAGTATTTT,CSASLGPSTDTQYF
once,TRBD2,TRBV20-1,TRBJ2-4,TGCAGTGAGCTAGCGGTTGGCAAAAACATTCAGTACTTC,CSELAVGKNIQYF
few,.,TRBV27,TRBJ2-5,TGTGCCAGCAGTTCAAAGGTCGTGGGGACCCAGTACTTC,CASSSKVVGTQYF
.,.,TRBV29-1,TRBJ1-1,TGCAGCGTTGATCGCAGGAACACTGAAGCTTTCTTT,CSVDRRNTEAFF
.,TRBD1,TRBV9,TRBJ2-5,TGTGCCAGCAGCGTTCAGGGGACAGGGGTTCTGGAGACCCAGTACTTC,CASSVQGTGVLETQYF
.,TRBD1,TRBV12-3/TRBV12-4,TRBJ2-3,TGTGCCAGCAGACCATCCGGGACAGTGAGTGCAGATACGCAGTATTTT,CASRPSGTVSADTQYF
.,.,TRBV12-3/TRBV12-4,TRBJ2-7,TGTGCCAGCAGTCCCTCTGACCCTGGCTCCTACGAGCAGTACTTC,CASSPSDPGSYEQYF
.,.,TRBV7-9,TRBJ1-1,TGTGCCAGCAGACCTACCGGAGGGGGGGTAGACACTGAAGCTTTCTTT,CASRPTGGGVDTEAFF
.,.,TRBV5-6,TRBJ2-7,TGTGCCAGCAGCTTGGCCATCTACGAGCAGTACTTC,CASSLAIYEQYF
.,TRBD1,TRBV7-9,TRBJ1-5,TGTGCCAGCAGCTTAGGTGGGACAGGGCCCCAGCATTTT,CASSLGGTGPQHF
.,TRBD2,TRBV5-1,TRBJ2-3,TGCGCCAGCAGCTTAGCAGCGGGGGGTACAGATACGCAGTATTTT,CASSLAAGGTDTQYF
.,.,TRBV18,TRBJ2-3,TGTGCCAGCTCACCACACGCTGCGGATACGCAGTATTTT,CASSPHAADTQYF
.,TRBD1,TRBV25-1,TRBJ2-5,TGTGCCAGCGGACCCCCTTGGGGACAGGAAGCAAAAGAGACCCAGTACTTC,CASGPPWGQEAKETQYF
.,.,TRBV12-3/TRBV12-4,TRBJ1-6,TGTGCCAGCAGTTTGAATTCACCCCTCCACTTT,CASSLNSPLHF
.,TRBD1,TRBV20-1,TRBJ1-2,TGCAGTGCGTCCCGGGACAGGGGCTATGGCTACACCTTC,CSASRDRGYGYTF
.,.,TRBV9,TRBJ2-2,TGTGCCAGCACCCGTCCCAGCGGCGGGGAGCTGTTTTTT,CASTRPSGGELFF
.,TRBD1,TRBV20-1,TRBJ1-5,TGCAGTGCCCGGAGGACAGGGGGCGGCAATCAGCCCCAGCATTTT,CSARRTGGGNQPQHF
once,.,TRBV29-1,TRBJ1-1,TGCAGCGCCTGGACCGTGCGTGAAGCTTTCTTT,CSAWTVREAFF
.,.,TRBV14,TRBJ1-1,TGTGCCAGCAGCCAACAAACCGGGTCCCTGGGTGAAGCTTTCTTT,CASSQQTGSLGEAFF
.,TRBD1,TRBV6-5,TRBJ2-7,TGTGCCAGCAGAAACCAGGGACAGGGCTACGAGCAGTACTTC,CASRNQGQGYEQYF